This is a list of T cell receptor beta chains from one sample in a study of T cell clonotyping in hematopoietic cell transplantation. Assay: immunoSEQ multiplex PCR; the TCRdb copy retains only in-frame clones and omits some. The data show approximately 44,000 clones, around 85% seen once. The source was peripheral blood mononuclear cells, collected before stem cell transplant. The receptors come from a man in his fifties or sixties with acute myeloid leukemia. Some clones in this sample may be carry-over from other donors' samples. The CDR3 runs from the conserved cysteine through the conserved F or W. The order of the fields is V gene, clone size, J gene, D gene, CDR3 DNA, CDR3 protein. D genes are given only for firm matches. The size field is filled for only some rows; it gives once, few, many or a size class.

TRBV6-4	-	TRBJ2-2	TRBD1	TGTGCCAGCAGAAAACAGGGGGGCGGCCTGAACACCGGGGAGCTGTTTTTT	CASRKQGGGLNTGELFF
TRBV9	once	TRBJ1-3	-	TGTGCCAGCAGCGTAGAGGACAACTCTGGAAACACCATATATTTT	CASSVEDNSGNTIYF
TRBV7-3	-	TRBJ2-3	-	TGTGCCAGCAGCCAGGACCGGGCTAGCACAGATACGCAGTATTTT	CASSQDRASTDTQYF
TRBV19	-	TRBJ1-5	-	TGTGCCAGTATGGATGCTCAGCCCCAGCATTTT	CASMDAQPQHF
TRBV13	-	TRBJ2-2	-	TGTGCCAGCAGCTTCTGGGGCGATGGCGGGGAGCTGTTTTTT	CASSFWGDGGELFF
TRBV7-2	-	TRBJ1-6	-	TGTGCCAGCAGCTTAGGCAGCCTGCGTTCACCCCTCCACTTT	CASSLGSLRSPLHF
TRBV19	-	TRBJ1-1	-	TGTGCCAGTAGTGCGGGGGCAGCGAACACTGAAGCTTTCTTT	CASSAGAANTEAFF
TRBV19	-	TRBJ1-6	-	TGTGCCAGTAGTATACGGGATAATTCACCCCTCCACTTT	CASSIRDNSPLHF
TRBV12-5	-	TRBJ2-1	-	TGTGCTAGTGGTTTGATCAGAGGCGGGCAGTTCTTC	CASGLIRGGQFF
TRBV18	few	TRBJ2-3	-	TGTGCCAGCTCACCAGAGGCAGATACGCAGTATTTT	CASSPEADTQYF
TRBV5-6	-	TRBJ1-2	-	TGTGCCAGCAGCCCTGAAGGGCCTAACTATGGCTACACCTTC	CASSPEGPNYGYTF
TRBV27	-	TRBJ2-7	TRBD2	TGTGCCAGCCAACGGACTAGCCATACCTACGAGCAGTACTTC	CASQRTSHTYEQYF
TRBV5-4	-	TRBJ1-5	TRBD1	TGTGCCAGCAGCTCCCAGGGGGAGAATCAGCCCCAGCATTTT	CASSSQGENQPQHF
TRBV7-9	-	TRBJ1-6	-	TGTGCCAGCAACCCACCAGGGGATTCACCCCTCCACTTT	CASNPPGDSPLHF
TRBV11-3	once	TRBJ2-5	-	TGTGCCAGCAGCTTAGCCGGGGGAAGCGGGGAGACCCAGTACTTC	CASSLAGGSGETQYF
TRBV5-1	-	TRBJ1-1	TRBD1	TGCGCCAGCAGTTGGACAGGCGGCACTGAAGCTTTCTTT	CASSWTGGTEAFF
TRBV4-3	few	TRBJ2-3	TRBD2	TGCGCCAGCAGCCTTACTAGCGGGGGGGCTGGTACGCAGTATTTT	CASSLTSGGAGTQYF
TRBV5-6	-	TRBJ1-2	-	TGTGCCAGCAGCTTGGGGTTTGATGGCTACACCTTC	CASSLGFDGYTF
TRBV7-2	-	TRBJ1-3	-	TGTGCCAGCAGCATAACTCCGGGAACCCGTGCTGGAAACACCATATATTTT	CASSITPGTRAGNTIYF
TRBV5-4	-	TRBJ2-7	-	TGTGCCAGCAGCAACATCAGGCAGACCGAGCAGTACTTC	CASSNIRQTEQYF
TRBV25-1	-	TRBJ1-5	-	TGTGCCAGCGCACAGGGCTATCAGCCCCAGCATTTT	CASAQGYQPQHF
TRBV5-1	-	TRBJ2-1	-	TGCGCCAGCAGCTTGGGCGGGCGTGACAGAATAACAAGGAATGAGCAGTTCTTC	CASSLGGRDRITRNEQFF
TRBV6-5	few	TRBJ2-7	-	TGTGCCAGCAGGGGGCTCGGCGAGCAGTACTTC	CASRGLGEQYF
TRBV19	few	TRBJ2-5	-	TGTGCCAGCGCCGGAGGAGGGGAGACCCAGTACTTC	CASAGGGETQYF
TRBV28	-	TRBJ2-2	TRBD1	TGTGCCAGCAGTTCCCCGGGACAGACGAACACCGGGGAGCTGTTTTTT	CASSSPGQTNTGELFF
TRBV19	once	TRBJ2-3	-	TGTGCCAGTAGTAACAGGGTTGATACGCAGTATTTT	CASSNRVDTQYF
TRBV5-1	-	TRBJ2-2	-	TGCGCCAGCAGCTTGGTAGAATCCGGGGAGCTGTTTTTT	CASSLVESGELFF
TRBV6-6	-	TRBJ1-5	-	TGTGCCAGCATTTTTAAGGGTGGGAATCAGCCCCAGCATTTT	CASIFKGGNQPQHF
TRBV5-1	-	TRBJ2-7	-	TGCGCCAGCAAGAGGCTACAGGGCAACGAGCAGTACTTC	CASKRLQGNEQYF
TRBV7-6	-	TRBJ1-6	-	TGTGCCAGCAGCCTGACCTTGAGCTCCTATAATTCACCCCTCCACTTT	CASSLTLSSYNSPLHF
TRBV28	-	TRBJ2-7	TRBD2	TGTGCCAGCAGTTCCCCAAGCGGGGGGATCGAGCAGTACTTC	CASSSPSGGIEQYF
TRBV15	once	TRBJ1-2	-	TGTGCCACCAGTCCCGGGAGTTCCTATGGCTACACCTTC	CATSPGSSYGYTF
TRBV29-1	-	TRBJ2-7	TRBD2	TGCAGCGACAGACTAGCGGGGGGGTACGGCGAGCAGTACTTC	CSDRLAGGYGEQYF
TRBV4-1	-	TRBJ2-5	TRBD1	TGCGCCAGCAGCCAAACAGGGGGCGGATTTAAAGAGACCCAGTACTTC	CASSQTGGGFKETQYF
TRBV4-3	-	TRBJ2-7	TRBD2	TGCGCCAGCAGCCAAGATGTGGCTAGCGGGGGCCGCTCCTACGAGCAGTACTTC	CASSQDVASGGRSYEQYF
TRBV28	-	TRBJ1-2	-	TGTGCCAGCATCGAAGGGGGGGTCCATGGCTACACCTTC	CASIEGGVHGYTF
TRBV4-1	-	TRBJ2-2	TRBD2	TGCGCCAGCAGCCAAGGCCCAGGGAGGGTAGGCACCGGGGAGCTGTTTTTT	CASSQGPGRVGTGELFF
TRBV30	-	TRBJ1-2	-	TGTGCCTGGAGTGTAAAGGGAGTGGTTGGCTACACCTTC	CAWSVKGVVGYTF
TRBV28	once	TRBJ1-6	TRBD1	TGTGCCAGCAGTACATACTGGGGACAGGCTAATTCACCCCTCCACTTT	CASSTYWGQANSPLHF
TRBV30	-	TRBJ1-2	TRBD1	TGTGCCGGCCGGGACAGGGGGCGCGATGGCTACACCTTC	CAGRDRGRDGYTF
TRBV15	once	TRBJ1-2	TRBD1	TGTGCCACCAGCAGAGGACAGGGGGGCGACTATGGCTACACCTTC	CATSRGQGGDYGYTF
TRBV6-5	once	TRBJ2-2	-	TGTGCCAGCAGATGGACTAAGGGGGCCGGGGAGCTGTTTTTT	CASRWTKGAGELFF
TRBV19	-	TRBJ1-5	-	TGTGCCAGTACCCTCAAGGGGGGGAATCAGCCCCAGCATTTT	CASTLKGGNQPQHF
TRBV6-5	-	TRBJ1-5	-	TGTGCCAGCAGTTACGACGTAAATCAGCCCCAGCATTTT	CASSYDVNQPQHF
TRBV7-3	-	TRBJ2-6	-	TGTGCCAGCAGCCCTTTACGGGGGTTCAGCTCTGGGGCCAACGTCCTGACTTTC	CASSPLRGFSSGANVLTF
TRBV7-7	-	TRBJ2-5	TRBD1	TGTGCCAGCAGTCGGGACAGCCAAGAGACCCAGTACTTC	CASSRDSQETQYF